One and the same sample provided the 26 T cell receptor beta chains below, sequenced in a study of graft-versus-host responses after intestinal transplantation. Tissue processing of the graft released intraepithelial and lamina propria lymphocytes from it. Profiled with immunoSEQ multiplex PCR; TCRdb holds only in-frame clones, not every one. The table includes about 37,000 clones, roughly 87% detected once. The specimen was ileum tissue, collected about 200 days after intestinal transplant. These receptors all come from a human patient who received an intestinal transplant, so some T cells may come from the graft donor.

The chain has TRBV6-6 and TRBJ2-5, with a tentative D call TRBD1 (5 bases). V lost 4 bases to trimming and J lost 2 bases, with 17 bases between them. The CDR3 length is 16 residues. CDR1 is MNHNY and CDR2 is SVGAGI in the germline V gene (reference sequence). DNA of the CDR3: TGTGCCAGCAGTTCCTTTGGACATGAGGAGCAAGAGACCCAGTACTTC. Translation gives CASSSFGHEEQETQYF.

The chain joins TRBV9 to TRBJ2-2; D perhaps matches TRBD2 (7 bases). Germline CDR1 SGDLS, CDR2 YYNGEE. This CDR3 comprises 16 residues. Trimming cost V 6 bases and J 5 bases, with 20 bases left between them. In DNA form, the CDR3 reads TGTGCCAGCAACGGAAGGGGGGGGCCTGGAACCGGGGAGCTGTTTTTT. This encodes CASNGRGGPGTGELFF.

The gene calls are TRBV6-5 and TRBJ1-2; perhaps TRBD1 as D (5 bases). Germline values: CDR1 MNHEY, CDR2 SVGAGI. V was trimmed by 4 bases and J by 3 bases, leaving 9 bases between them. The CDR3 runs to 13 residues. CDR3: CASSLDSYYGYTF. The CDR3, as DNA: TGTGCCAGCAGTTTAGACAGCTACTATGGCTACACCTTC.

This clone was picked up a small number of times. This chain joins TRBV6-1 and TRBJ1-2; unclear D gene. CDR1 MNHNS and CDR2 SASEGT come from the germline V gene. The CDR3 spans 15 residues. V lost 2 bases, J lost 8 bases, and 18 bases lay in between. CDR3: CASSESIPPARGYTF. The CDR3 DNA reads TGTGCCAGCAGTGAATCAATCCCTCCAGCTCGGGGCTACACCTTC.

The chain employs TRBV27 and TRBJ2-4, with D perhaps TRBD2 (6 bases). The CDR3 is made up of 16 amino acids. Germline V gives CDR1 MNHEY, CDR2 SMNVEV (reference sequence). Trimming pared 2 bases from V and 3 bases from J, leaving 14 bases between. The CDR3 DNA reads TGTGCCAGCAGTTTAAATGGGAGGAGGGTCAAAAACATTCAGTACTTC. Translating it yields CASSLNGRRVKNIQYF.

The V and J genes are TRBV9 and TRBJ1-5; D is unresolved. This CDR3 is built from 13 residues. Germline CDR1 is SGDLS and CDR2 is YYNGEE. Trimming shortened V by 0 bases and J by 4 bases, and 5 bases separated the two germline ends. Written as DNA, the CDR3 is TGTGCCAGCAGCGTAGACACAAATCAGCCCCAGCATTTT. This sequence encodes CASSVDTNQPQHF.

The sample holds a few counts of this clone. The chain joins TRBV7-9 to TRBJ2-1, with unresolved D. CDR3 length: 13 amino acids. CDR1 SEHNR and CDR2 FQNEAQ come from the germline V gene (reference sequence). V shed 6 bases and J shed 1 base, with 7 bases lying between them. This chain's CDR3 is CASRSLSYNEQFF. In nucleotides, the CDR3 is TGTGCCAGCAGGTCTTTGTCCTACAATGAGCAGTTCTTC.

The V gene is TRBV7-9, the J gene TRBJ2-5; 10 bases are shared with TRBD2. Per germline, CDR1 SEHNR and CDR2 FQNEAQ (reference sequence). CDR3 length equals 13 residues. Losses at the gene ends were 3 bases for V and 7 bases for J; bases not matched to a gene: 2. The CDR3 region has the DNA TGTGCCAGCAGCTTCCAGCGGGAGGGGACCCAGTACTTC. Translation: CASSFQREGTQYF.

The V gene is TRBV28, the J gene TRBJ1-2; 7 bases are a match to TRBD1. The CDR3 covers 13 residues. V was pared by 6 bases and J by 2 bases, with 3 bases of the junction left unmatched. Germline V lookup: CDR1 MDHEN, CDR2 SYDVKM. The CDR3: CASSKGQNYGYTF. CDR3 nucleotide sequence: TGTGCCAGCAGCAAGGGACAGAACTATGGCTACACCTTC.

In DNA, the CDR3 is TGTGCCAGCAGCCCCCGACTAGAATCATATACGCAGTATTTT. It is translated as CASSPRLESYTQYF. This rearrangement joins TRBV11-2 to TRBJ2-3, with TRBD2 as a possible D gene (6 bases). The CDR3 has 14 amino acids. Germline CDR1 is SGHAT and CDR2 is FQNNGV. The V end lost 5 bases, the J end lost 7 bases, and 16 bases lay between the germline ends.

This chain joins TRBV5-4 and TRBJ2-5; no clear D gene. Germline CDR1 and CDR2: SGHNT and YYREEE (reference sequence). The CDR3 sequence is 12 residues long. Between the trimmed V and J ends, which lost 2 bases and 5 bases, there was a span of 7 bases. CDR3 region: CASSFSDETQYF. In DNA, the CDR3 is TGTGCCAGCAGCTTCTCGGACGAGACCCAGTACTTC. Using reference TRBV5-4 and TRBJ2-5 for the parts outside the CDR3, the full variable domain is ETGVTQSPTHLIKTRGQQVTLRCSSQSGHNTVSWYQQALGQGPQFIFQYYREEENGRGNFPPRFSGLQFPNYSSELNVNALELDDSALYLCASSFSDETQYFGPGTRLLVL.

The chain carries TRBV5-4 and TRBJ2-1; TRBD1 agrees at 10 bases. Germline-derived CDR1 and CDR2 are SGHNT and YYREEE (reference sequence). The CDR3 runs to 16 residues. The junction had 12 bases not matched to a gene; V was cut back by 4 bases and J by 8 bases. The CDR3 nucleotides are TGTGCCAGCAGCCCCGGGACAGGGGCTATCCGGGATGAGCAGTTCTTC. Translated: CASSPGTGAIRDEQFF.

This clone showed up just once. The rearrangement joins TRBV6-5 to TRBJ2-1; D is uncertain. The CDR3 is 13 amino acids. Trimming cost V 2 bases and J 7 bases, with 9 bases left between them. Per the germline V gene, CDR1 is MNHEY and CDR2 is SVGAGI. As DNA, the CDR3 is TGTGCCAGCAGTTACATAAGCACTAATGAGCAGTTCTTC. Residues: CASSYISTNEQFF.

J is TRBJ2-7 and V is TRBV2, with 7 bases aligning to TRBD1. With 2 bases clipped from V and 0 bases from J, the junction kept 10 bases outside the gene matches. Germline V gene lookup returns CDR1 SNHLY and CDR2 FYNNEI. The CDR3 runs 17 residues. As DNA, the CDR3 is TGTGCCAGCAGTGAACCGCTCTTACAGGGGTCCTCCTACGAGCAGTACTTC. This codes for CASSEPLLQGSSYEQYF.

V is TRBV7-2 and J is TRBJ1-2, with TRBD1 as a possible D gene (6 bases). V was pared by 5 bases and J by 6 bases, with 13 bases between. Germline CDR1 SGHTA, CDR2 FQGNSA. The CDR3 totals 13 residues. This CDR3 is CASSPSGGNGYTF. In nucleotides, the CDR3 is TGTGCCAGCAGCCCGTCGGGGGGCAATGGCTACACCTTC.

The chain uses TRBV5-1 and TRBJ2-5, with 8 bases matching TRBD2. Germline CDR1 is SGHRS and CDR2 is YFSETQ. This CDR3 comprises 14 residues. The J segment lost 4 bases and the V segment lost 7 bases, leaving 9 bases of the junction unmatched. The CDR3 DNA reads TGCGCCAGCCGGGACGGGAGGGGTGGAGAGACCCAGTACTTC. Protein sequence: CASRDGRGGETQYF.

This chain joins TRBV28 and TRBJ2-1, with TRBD2 matching over 9 bases. J gave up 9 bases and V 5 bases, and 14 bases lay outside the gene matches. The CDR3 covers 16 residues. CDR1 is MDHEN and CDR2 is SYDVKM in the germline V gene. The CDR3 here is CASSPIRRGRAPEQFF. CDR3 DNA sequence: TGTGCCAGCAGTCCCATCAGGCGCGGGAGGGCCCCTGAGCAGTTCTTC.

This clone was observed once. The chain links TRBV5-5 to TRBJ2-4; D is possibly TRBD1 or TRBD2 (5 bases each). V lost 6 bases to trimming and J lost 7 bases, with 11 bases between them. CDR3 size: 12 residues. Germline V gene sequence: CDR1 SGHKS, CDR2 YYEKEE (reference sequence). This chain's CDR3 is CASMRGPNIQYF. CDR3 in DNA: TGTGCCAGCATGAGGGGCCCTAACATTCAGTACTTC.

The chain links TRBV11-2 to TRBJ2-1, with 9 bases that match TRBD2. Germline V gives CDR1 SGHAT, CDR2 FQNNGV. The CDR3 runs 12 residues. V was clipped by 3 bases and J by 16 bases; unmatched bases: 7. This CDR3 reads CASSFTGTSHFF. In DNA form, the CDR3 reads TGTGCCAGCAGCTTTACCGGGACTAGCCATTTCTTC.

The genes are TRBV7-8 and TRBJ2-7; TRBD1 is a possible D gene (6 bases). V was trimmed by 0 bases and J by 3 bases, leaving 9 bases between them. CDR3 length: 14 amino acids. Germline V gene data show CDR1 as SGHVS and CDR2 as FQNEAQ. The CDR3 loop is CASSLAGQIYEQYF. CDR3 nucleotide sequence: TGTGCCAGCAGCTTAGCAGGACAGATCTACGAGCAGTACTTC.

This clone was counted once. The chain employs TRBV4-1 and TRBJ2-5; D is unclear. Germline V gene data show CDR1 as MGHRA and CDR2 as YSYEKL. V was clipped by 2 bases and J by 5 bases, with 9 bases between them. The CDR3 consists of 13 residues. In DNA form, the CDR3 reads TGCGCCAGCAGCCAATCCCGGAGCGAGACCCAGTACTTC. Its protein product is CASSQSRSETQYF.

In its sample, this clone was seen once. The chain links TRBV10-3 to TRBJ1-3; no definite D call. Germline V gene lookup returns CDR1 ENHRY and CDR2 SYGVKD. CDR3 length: 15 residues. V was trimmed by 4 bases and J by 4 bases, leaving 14 bases between them. This chain's CDR3 is CAISAAGGGGNTIYF. The CDR3 nucleotides read TGTGCCATCAGTGCGGCGGGAGGCGGGGGAAACACCATATATTTT.

V gene TRBV28 combines with J gene TRBJ2-3; D is undetermined. This CDR3 has 12 residues. Germline V CDR1 and CDR2: MDHEN, SYDVKM. Deletions cut 3 bases from V and 4 bases from J, with 5 bases between. CDR3 loop: CASSFDPDTQYF. Written as DNA, the CDR3 is TGTGCCAGCAGTTTTGATCCAGATACGCAGTATTTT.

The rearrangement uses TRBV5-1 and TRBJ1-1, with D possibly TRBD1 on 5 matching bases. Germline V gene lookup returns CDR1 SGHRS and CDR2 YFSETQ. V was pared by 0 bases and J by 6 bases, with 12 bases between. The CDR3 runs to 14 residues. The CDR3 DNA follows: TGCGCCAGCAGCTTGGTGGCAGGGAATCCTGAAGCTTTCTTT. Its translation is CASSLVAGNPEAFF.

The V and J genes are TRBV19 and TRBJ2-7, with D unresolved. Trimming pared 1 base from V and 1 base from J, leaving 5 bases between. The germline CDR1 and CDR2 sequences are LNHDA and SQIVND (reference sequence). The CDR3 consists of 13 residues. CDR3 amino acids: CASSIATSYEQYF. For the CDR3, the DNA is TGTGCCAGTAGTATAGCGACGTCCTACGAGCAGTACTTC. The whole variable domain, filled in from reference TRBV19 and TRBJ2-7, reads DGGITQSPKYLFRKEGQNVTLSCEQNLNHDAMYWYRQDPGQGLRLIYYSQIVNDFQKGDIAEGYSVSREKKESFPLTVTSAQKNPTAFYLCASSIATSYEQYFGPGTRLTVT.

V gene TRBV7-9 combines with J gene TRBJ2-7; D is possibly TRBD1 (6 bases). The CDR3 is 13 amino acids. V was pared by 4 bases and J by 3 bases, with 10 bases between. CDR1 SEHNR and CDR2 FQNEAQ come from the germline V gene (reference sequence). The CDR3 protein is CASSSGDYYEQYF. CDR3 sequence (DNA): TGTGCCAGCAGCTCAGGGGATTACTACGAGCAGTACTTC. The full variable domain, its missing parts supplied by reference TRBV7-9 and TRBJ2-7, is DTGVSQNPRHKITKRGQNVTFRCDPISEHNRLYWYRQTLGQGPEFLTYFQNEAQLEKSRLLSDRFSAERPKGSFSTLEIQRTEQGDSAMYLCASSSGDYYEQYFGPGTRLTVT.